The sequence of this TCR beta chain was determined in a study of cytomegalovirus exposure and HLA in healthy donors. Turning to the study itself: In a later analysis, it was reported that the roughly 130 validation repertoires had been produced on the same platform as the roughly 700 repertoires belonging to the first cohort. Whole-study findings and limits: Listed as cytomegalovirus-associated were around 160 TCR beta chains. In vitro testing confirmed a few CMV-associated chains as specific for CMV antigens. Per published reports, the classifier diagnosed cytomegalovirus status with high specificity and sensitivity.

The CDR3 is 14 amino acids. The V end was cut by 0 bases, the J end by 5 bases, with 11 bases between. Germline values: CDR1 SGHRS, CDR2 YFSETQ. A note on this clone: The antigen is not known.

Using immunoSEQ multiplex PCR, the repertoire was profiled, and TCRdb retains in-frame clones only, with some absent. The data hold about 98,000 clones, with roughly 84% observed a single time. The chain carries TRBV5-1 and TRBJ2-5; tentatively, D is TRBD1 (5 bases). Sequenced sample: PBMCs. This receptor was obtained from a young man in good health and CMV-seropositive. Here the CDR3 DNA reads TGCGCCAGCAGCTTGGAGCAGGGTGGTGAGACCCAGTACTTC. This gives the protein CASSLEQGGETQYF.